The 13 T cell receptor beta chains listed next were all sequenced from one sample in a study of blood T cell repertoires in COVID-19. Clones were sequenced by immunoSEQ multiplex PCR, and TCRdb holds only the in-frame ones, with some missing. Here the sample spans about 240,000 clones, around 85% being singletons. Material for sequencing was PBMCs or T cells enriched from blood (not recorded which). Source of these receptors: a woman aged 40 to 50 with acute COVID-19.

This clone was observed a few times. The rearrangement uses TRBV24-1 and TRBJ2-5; the match to TRBD1 covers 7 bases. The J segment lost 1 base and the V segment lost 7 bases, leaving 2 bases of the junction unmatched. CDR3 length: 13 residues. Per the germline V gene, CDR1 is KGHDR and CDR2 is SFDVKD. The CDR3 is CATSRQGQETQYF. CDR3 nucleotides: TGTGCCACCAGCAGACAGGGCCAAGAGACCCAGTACTTC.

V is TRBV3-1 (or the pseudogene TRBV3-2) and J is TRBJ2-1, with 12 bases fitting TRBD2. The CDR3 has 16 residues. Germline assignment: CDR1 LGHDT and CDR2 YNNKEL (reference sequence). The V segment lost 4 bases and the J segment 1 base; nucleotides outside the gene matches: 2. CDR3 DNA: TGTGCCAGCAGCCGCGGACTAGCGGGGTCCTACAATGAGCAGTTCTTC. Amino acid sequence: CASSRGLAGSYNEQFF.

This chain joins TRBV2 and TRBJ1-2, with D possibly matching TRBD1 (5 bases). The V end was cut by 2 bases, the J end by 6 bases, with 7 bases between. CDR3 length: 12 residues. The germline gives CDR1 SNHLY, CDR2 FYNNEI. CDR3 sequence reads: CASSEQGDGYTF. The CDR3 DNA is TGTGCCAGCAGTGAACAGGGTGATGGCTACACCTTC.

The rearrangement links TRBV2 to TRBJ2-1, with 7 bases lining up with TRBD2. V lost 9 bases and J lost 5; bases outside the gene matches: 10. There are 14 residues in the CDR3. Germline CDR1 reads SNHLY; CDR2 reads FYNNEI. CDR3 residues: CARRAGVLHNEQFF. DNA of the CDR3: TGTGCCAGACGGGCGGGAGTCCTCCACAATGAGCAGTTCTTC.

The chain is built from TRBV5-5 and TRBJ2-7, with D tentatively TRBD2 (6 bases). Trimming took 1 base from V and 4 from J, leaving 15 bases between them. CDR1 and CDR2 (germline): SGHKS, YYEKEE (reference sequence). This CDR3 is 15 amino acids long. In nucleotides, the CDR3 is TGTGCCAGCAGCTTGTCACCGGGACTTGGGTACGAGCAGTACTTC. Protein: CASSLSPGLGYEQYF.

The genes are TRBV19 and TRBJ1-1; TRBD1 aligns across 9 bases. The ends lost 8 bases at V and 7 bases at J; junction bases unmatched: 8. The germline V gene has CDR1 LNHDA and CDR2 SQIVND (reference sequence). CDR3 size: 13 residues. This CDR3 reads CASSGQGEGEAFF. As DNA, the CDR3 is TGTGCCAGTTCGGGACAGGGCGAGGGTGAAGCTTTCTTT.

V and J are TRBV19 and TRBJ2-7, with 11 bases identical to TRBD2. Germline V gives CDR1 LNHDA, CDR2 SQIVND (reference sequence). This CDR3 has 15 residues. V dropped 3 bases and J dropped 6; count of bases not matched to a gene: 7. The CDR3 protein is CASSMELAGVLEQYF. The CDR3 DNA is TGTGCCAGTAGTATGGAACTAGCGGGGGTCCTCGAGCAGTACTTC.

V is TRBV30 and J is TRBJ1-1, with D possibly being TRBD1 (5 bases). This CDR3 has 15 residues. CDR1 GTSNPN and CDR2 SVGIG come from the germline V gene (reference sequence). Trimming left V 3 bases short and J 1 base short, with 15 bases between. CDR3 amino acids: CAWRNGGPRNTEAFF. In nucleotides, the CDR3 is TGTGCCTGGAGAAACGGGGGACCCAGGAACACTGAAGCTTTCTTT.

V usage is TRBV27 and J usage is TRBJ2-7, with 7 bases lining up with TRBD2. The V segment lost 10 bases and the J segment 5 bases; nucleotides outside the gene matches: 14. This CDR3 has 14 amino acids. Germline V gives CDR1 MNHEY, CDR2 SMNVEV (reference sequence). CDR3 residues: CATRKTSAWDEQYF. In nucleotides, the CDR3 is TGTGCCACCCGAAAAACTAGCGCGTGGGACGAGCAGTACTTC.

V usage is TRBV7-6 and J usage is TRBJ2-1, with no clear D. The CDR3 sequence is 15 residues long. Germline loops: CDR1 SGHVS, CDR2 FNYEAQ. The V and J ends lost 2 bases and 1 base respectively, with 9 bases between them. The CDR3 here is CASSLRGGSYNEQFF. For the CDR3, the DNA is TGTGCCAGCAGCTTACGCGGTGGGTCCTACAATGAGCAGTTCTTC.

V is TRBV3-1 (or the pseudogene TRBV3-2) and J is TRBJ2-4, with D perhaps matching TRBD2 (5 bases). Looked up from germline, CDR1 is LGHDT and CDR2 is YNNKEL (reference sequence). The CDR3 spans 13 residues. V gave up 3 bases and J gave up 9 bases, with 12 bases separating them. CDR3 bases: TGTGCCAGCAGCCATTCCGGGAAGGGCATTCAGTACTTC. Amino acid sequence: CASSHSGKGIQYF.

The chain recombines TRBV6-5 with TRBJ1-1; D possibly corresponds to TRBD1 (6 bases). V was trimmed by 6 bases and J by 2 bases, leaving 16 bases between them. Germline CDR1 MNHEY, CDR2 SVGAGI. This CDR3 contains 15 residues. The CDR3: CASSKGHRINTEAFF. DNA of the CDR3: TGTGCCAGCAGCAAGGGACACCGGATTAACACTGAAGCTTTCTTT.

The CDR3: CASSLEGGLEQYF. The DNA of the CDR3 is TGTGCCAGCAGTTTAGAGGGGGGGCTCGAGCAGTACTTC. The chain has TRBV12-3 or TRBV12-4 and TRBJ2-7, with a weak D call TRBD2 (7 bases). The germline V and J ends were trimmed by 1 base and 6 bases, with 10 bases remaining between them. The CDR3 is 13 residues long.